The 9 T cell receptor beta chains below all came from one sample that was sequenced in a study of cytomegalovirus exposure and HLA in healthy donors. Amplification used 60 Vbeta primers and 13 Jbeta primers. Only in-frame clones appear in the TCRdb table, and some are missing; sequencing was by immunoSEQ multiplex PCR. The sample yields 50,000 to 65,000 clones, less than 75% seen once. Sequencing was done on a sample of PBMCs. The receptors shown here come from a man over 45 in good health and CMV-seropositive.

The chain couples TRBV9 to TRBJ2-2; D is perhaps TRBD1 (5 bases). Germline assignment: CDR1 SGDLS and CDR2 YYNGEE. The CDR3 sequence is 15 residues long. The V and J ends lost 2 bases and 3 bases respectively, with 11 bases between them. The CDR3 nucleotides read TGTGCCAGCAGCGTCCAGGGTTTGGACACCGGGGAGCTGTTTTTT. It codes for CASSVQGLDTGELFF. The entire variable domain, with the rest obtained from reference TRBV9 and TRBJ2-2, is as follows: DSGVTQTPKHLITATGQRVTLRCSPRSGDLSVYWYQQSLDQGLQFLIQYYNGEERAKGNILERFSAQQFPDLHSELNLSSLELGDSALYFCASSVQGLDTGELFFGEGSRLTVL.

This clone showed up just a few times. The genes are TRBV18 and TRBJ2-3; the D gene is possibly TRBD1 (5 bases). This CDR3 comprises 14 residues. The germline gives CDR1 KGHSH, CDR2 LQKENI. The ends were cut back, 4 bases at V and 0 bases at J, with 8 bases in the middle. The CDR3 loop reads CASSRGQSTDTQYF. In DNA form, the CDR3 reads TGTGCCAGCTCACGGGGCCAGAGCACAGATACGCAGTATTTT.

The table lists this clone with a count of one. The chain couples TRBV28 to TRBJ1-4; D may be TRBD1 (6 bases). Germline V gene sequence: CDR1 MDHEN, CDR2 SYDVKM. Trimming removed 4 bases from V and 8 bases from J, with 20 bases in between. The CDR3 is 16 residues long. In nucleotides, the CDR3 is TGTGCCAGCAGTTGGCGGCGGGGGCGGCTGAAGGAAAAACTGTTTTTT. It specifies CASSWRRGRLKEKLFF.

The chain has TRBV7-2 and TRBJ2-7; 8 nucleotides align to TRBD2. The germline V gene has CDR1 SGHTA and CDR2 FQGNSA. This CDR3 has 15 amino acids. The V and J ends lost 3 bases and 2 bases, in that order; junction bases with no gene match: 6. As DNA, the CDR3 is TGTGCCAGCAGCTTGGTCCCAGCGGGGGCCTACGAGCAGTACTTC. Protein product: CASSLVPAGAYEQYF.

This chain joins TRBV6-1 and TRBJ2-1; the match to TRBD2 covers 9 bases. The CDR3 is 14 amino acids. The junction had 2 bases not matched to a gene; V was cut back by 8 bases and J by 0 bases. In germline, CDR1 is MNHNS, CDR2 SASEGT. CDR3 bases: TGTGCCAGCCTGACTAGCGGCTCCTACAATGAGCAGTTCTTC. Translated, it gives CASLTSGSYNEQFF.

The table lists this clone with a few counts. This sequence joins TRBV27 and TRBJ2-1; 9 bases line up with TRBD2. The V gene end was trimmed by 4 bases and the J gene end by 6 bases; junction bases not matched to a gene: 4. The CDR3 consists of 14 residues. CDR1 is MNHEY, CDR2 SMNVEV, per germline (reference sequence). The CDR3 DNA sequence: TGTGCCAGCAGTTCCTCGGGACTAGCCAATGAGCAGTTCTTC. This sequence encodes CASSSSGLANEQFF.

This chain connects TRBV30 to TRBJ2-5; the match to TRBD2 covers 11 bases. Unmatched junction bases numbered 8, after V lost 0 bases and J lost 11 bases. Per the germline V gene, CDR1 is GTSNPN and CDR2 is SVGIG (reference sequence). The CDR3 extends over 14 amino acids. This CDR3 reads CAWSVTSGRGEQYF. The CDR3 DNA sequence: TGTGCCTGGAGTGTAACTAGCGGGAGAGGGGAGCAGTACTTC.

This clone was recorded once. The chain is built from TRBV9 and TRBJ2-2, with 14 bases lining up with TRBD2. The CDR3 has 16 amino acids. J was trimmed by 6 bases and V by 4 bases; bases with no gene match: 5. CDR1 SGDLS and CDR2 YYNGEE come from the germline V gene. CDR3 sequence (DNA): TGTGCCAGCAGCCCGACTAGCGGGGGGGCGGCCGGGGAGCTGTTTTTT. Translation gives CASSPTSGGAAGELFF.

The chain combines TRBV28 with TRBJ2-7; 12 bases are a match to TRBD2. Germline CDR1 and CDR2: MDHEN and SYDVKM. The ends lost 7 bases at V and 6 bases at J; junction bases unmatched: 7. This CDR3 contains 14 residues. The CDR3 DNA reads TGTGCCAGCACCCTACCGGGACTAGCGGGCGAGCAGTACTTC. Translation gives CASTLPGLAGEQYF.